This T cell receptor beta chain was observed in a study of PD-1 blockade in classical Hodgkin lymphoma (dated by TCRdb to 2020 to 2022). At the level of the whole study: Nivolumab dosing was 3 mg/kg intravenously every 2 weeks, continuing until either disease progression or unacceptable toxicity. To define a peripheral blood immune signature of response to PD-1 blockade in classical Hodgkin lymphoma, the study combined TCR beta sequencing with CyTOF.

This specimen's time point label, interpreted: cycle 4 day 1 (C4D1), after six to seven weeks of nivolumab. Relapse after autologous stem cell transplantation had occurred in all trial patients, and cohorts A, B and C were distinguished by prior brentuximab vedotin exposure. The trial cohort was composed of about 53 patients with relapsed/refractory classical Hodgkin lymphoma, for whom complete response, partial response or progressive disease was recorded as best overall response. In the multi-cohort phase II CheckMate 205 trial, trial patients received single-agent nivolumab. An independent review committee assessed best overall response using the 2007 International Working Group response criteria. Trial PBMCs were obtained immediately prior to nivolumab initiation (C1D1) and on therapy at cycle 2 day 1 and cycle 4 day 1. Peripheral blood was collected in 8 mL Vacutainer Cell Preparation Tubes, from which PBMCs were isolated by centrifugation and then cryopreserved.

From cysteine to phenylalanine, the CDR3 is 14 amino acids long. Only CDR3 DNA remains: 42 bases, in frame from the first base. From V the trimming removes 4 bases and from J it removes 6 bases, while the gene matches leave 7 bases of the junction unaccounted for. The germline V gene (reference sequence) gives CDR1 as PRHDT and CDR2 as FYEKMQ. The Qiagen DNeasy kit was used to extract genomic DNA both from unsorted PBMCs and from the negatively selected CD4+ and CD8+ fractions. Using primers that anneal to V and J segments, immunoSEQ multiplex PCR amplified the TCR beta CDR3 regions. Amplification bias was minimized using a synthetic immune receptor repertoire, and residual bias was removed computationally after sequencing. Concerning the study's data processing: Repertoire diversity was quantified as the Shannon entropy index using custom Python scripts. The unsorted, CD4+ and CD8+ repertoires were each analyzed separately, with the exception of combined analyses, where CD4+ and CD8+ sequences were merged in silico. Clonal expansion was defined as at least a 2-fold frequency increase after treatment relative to C1D1, with a pseudocount of 0.5 for undetected baseline clones. Clones with 0 or 1 copy at C1D1 were defined as singleton clones, while clones with 2 or more copies were defined as non-singleton clones. By matching protein sequences in sorted samples from the same patient, clones expanded in unsorted samples were annotated as CD4+, CD8+ or unknown. Diversity changes from C1D1 to C4D1 were tested in paired samples using Wilcoxon tests. TCRdb re-hosts the immuneACCESS table, in-frame sequences only. Its copies lack some clones; in the studies checked, an unresolved V gene accounts for under half of them, and the cause for the rest is not known. The V and J calls and the clone size are those of that table, but D and trimming were determined from the DNA. Present in this sample are 10,000 or so clones, around nine tenths of which were seen just once. 23% of the sample goes to the ten largest clones.

For this clone: The antigen this receptor binds is unknown. Base qualities are not recorded, but no much larger clone differs from it by a single base.

The paper as a whole reports these results and caveats: Lower diversity was observed in patients in whom nivolumab was started less than 1 year after ASCT, and these patients were excluded from later analyses so that confounding by immune reconstitution would be avoided. Trial patients achieving complete response had baseline diversity similar to newly diagnosed patients, whereas partial responders and progressors had significantly lower diversity. By C4D1, a significant rise was seen in CD4+ TCR diversity but not in CD8+ TCR diversity (p=0.0027 vs p=0.16), and the rise was most apparent among complete responders (p=0.02). The study covered only a single clinical trial cohort, and the causes of the repertoire differences, possibly disease activity or prior therapy, were still not defined. Baseline TCR diversity was reported as lower in newly diagnosed patients than in healthy donors, and lower still in relapsed/refractory patients.

This specimen consisted of peripheral blood mononuclear cells (PBMCs), obtained before the fourth cycle of nivolumab. The receptor was derived from a human donor with classical Hodgkin lymphoma. The chain couples TRBV13 to TRBJ2-3; 7 bases in the middle match TRBD1. CDR3 loop: CASSYRQGADTQYF. The DNA reads TGTGCCAGCAGCTACCGACAGGGAGCCGATACGCAGTATTTT. When the CDR3 is completed using the reference TRBV13 and TRBJ2-3 genes on either side, the full variable domain is AAGVIQSPRHLIKEKRETATLKCYPIPRHDTVYWYQQGPGQDPQFLISFYEKMQSDKGSIPDRFSAQQFSDYHSELNMSSLELGDSALYFCASSYRQGADTQYFGPGTRLTVL.